A single TCR beta chain is shown here with its context. This sample was included in a study of cytotoxic CD8 clonotypes in ibrutinib-treated CLL. Frozen-stored PBMCs produced approximately 1.9 micrograms of genomic DNA for TCR beta libraries. This table comes from immunoSEQ multiplex PCR, and its TCRdb copy is limited to in-frame clones, with some not included. The sample lists approximately 190,000 clones, 70% to 75% occurring once. Germline V gene sequence: CDR1 MGHRA, CDR2 YSYEKL. The V segment lost 0 bases and the J segment 4 bases; nucleotides outside the gene matches: 7. The CDR3 spans 16 residues.

The gene calls are TRBV4-1 and TRBJ2-5, with TRBD1 matching over 8 bases. The sample here was PBMCs, taken after 12 months of ibrutinib treatment. The TCR was taken from a human donor with chronic lymphocytic leukemia. The CDR3 spells CASSQEATGGLETQYF. In DNA form, the CDR3 reads TGCGCCAGCAGCCAAGAGGCCACAGGGGGTTTAGAGACCCAGTACTTC.